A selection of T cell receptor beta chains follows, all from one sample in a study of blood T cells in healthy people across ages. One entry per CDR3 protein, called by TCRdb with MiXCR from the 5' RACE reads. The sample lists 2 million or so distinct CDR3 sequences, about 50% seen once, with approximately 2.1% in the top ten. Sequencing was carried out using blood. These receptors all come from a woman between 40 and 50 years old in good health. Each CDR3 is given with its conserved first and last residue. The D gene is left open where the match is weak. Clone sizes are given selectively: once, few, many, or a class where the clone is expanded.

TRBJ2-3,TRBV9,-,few,TGTGCCAGCAGCACGCTAGCCCATAGCACAGATACGCAGTATTTT,CASSTLAHSTDTQYF
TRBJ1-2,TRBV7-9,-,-,TGTGCCAGCAGTATGACCCTATTCTATGGCTACACCTTC,CASSMTLFYGYTF
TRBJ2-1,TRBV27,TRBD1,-,TGTGCCAGCGCTCGACAGGGTATAAGGTACAGCTCCTACAATGAGCAGTTCTTC,CASARQGIRYSSYNEQFF
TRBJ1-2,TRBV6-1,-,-,TGTGCCAGCAGTGAAGGGTTCGGGGGTTCGGGCTATGGCTACACCTTC,CASSEGFGGSGYGYTF
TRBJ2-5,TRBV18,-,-,TGTGCCAGCTCCCCTGCGGGGATGAGTGAGCAGTACTTC,CASSPAGMSEQYF
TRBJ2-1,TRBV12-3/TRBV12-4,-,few,TGTGCCAGCAGCGACCTTTGGACCTCCCATGAGCAGTTCTTC,CASSDLWTSHEQFF
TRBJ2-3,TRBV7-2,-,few,TGTGCCAGCAGCAATACTAGTTATACGCAGTATTTT,CASSNTSYTQYF
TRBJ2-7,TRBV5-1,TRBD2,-,TGCGCCAGCAGCATGGGGACTAGTTGGAGTGAGCAGTACTTC,CASSMGTSWSEQYF
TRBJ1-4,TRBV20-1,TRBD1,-,TGCAGTGCCCAGGGGGCGGTAGGGGAAAAACTGTTTTTT,CSAQGAVGEKLFF
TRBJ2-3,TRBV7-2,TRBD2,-,TGTGCCAGCAGCCAACATGCCCCGGGACTAGCGACAGATACGCAGTATTTT,CASSQHAPGLATDTQYF
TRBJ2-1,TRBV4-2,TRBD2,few,TGTGCCAGCAGCCACGGGACTAGGTCCAATGAGCAGTTCTTC,CASSHGTRSNEQFF
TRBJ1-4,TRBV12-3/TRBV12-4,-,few,TGTGCCAGCAGTCCCGAGACGGGACTAAATGAAAAACTGTTTTTT,CASSPETGLNEKLFF
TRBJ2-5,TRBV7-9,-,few,TGTGCCCATGACCCGGGGAACCAAGAGACCCAGTACTTC,CAHDPGNQETQYF
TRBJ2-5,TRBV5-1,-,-,TGCGCCAGCAGCTCGCAGAGCAGGGGGGGCGAAGAGACCCAGTACTTC,CASSSQSRGGEETQYF
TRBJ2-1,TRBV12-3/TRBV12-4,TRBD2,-,TGTGCCAGCAGTTTAGGGGGACTAGCGGATTTCCTCTCCTACAATGAGCAGTTCTTC,CASSLGGLADFLSYNEQFF
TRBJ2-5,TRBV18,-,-,TGTGCCAGCTCACCAGTTTTCGGGGAGACCCAGTACTTC,CASSPVFGETQYF
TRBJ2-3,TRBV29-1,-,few,TGCAGCGTCCAAGTCGGCAGGGGGGCGACAGATACGCAGTATTTT,CSVQVGRGATDTQYF
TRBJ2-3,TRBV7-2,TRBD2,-,TGTGCCAGCAGCTTGCCTAGCGGGGGCGAGACCAGCACAGATACGCAGTATTTT,CASSLPSGGETSTDTQYF
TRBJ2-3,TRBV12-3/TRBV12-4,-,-,TGTGCCAGCAGTTTAGAGGTCGGGACTGGCACAGATACGCAGTATTTT,CASSLEVGTGTDTQYF
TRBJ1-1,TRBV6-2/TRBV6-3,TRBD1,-,TGTGCCAGCGGACAGGACATGGGAACTGAAGCTTTCTTT,CASGQDMGTEAFF
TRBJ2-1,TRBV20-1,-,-,TGCAGTGCTTTCGAACAGAGCTCCTACAATGAGCAGTTCTTC,CSAFEQSSYNEQFF
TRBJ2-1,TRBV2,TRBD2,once,TGTGCCAGCAGGTGGACTAGCCCCAATCCCTACAATGAGCAGTTCTTC,CASRWTSPNPYNEQFF
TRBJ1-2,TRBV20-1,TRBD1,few,TGCAGTGCTAGAGATCCGGACAGGGGGCGTGGTGGCTACACCTTC,CSARDPDRGRGGYTF
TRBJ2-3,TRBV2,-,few,TGTGCCACCCTTACAGATACGCAGTATTTT,CATLTDTQYF
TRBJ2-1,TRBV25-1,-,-,TGTGCCAGCAGTGTGAGCCAAGAGACCCAGTTCTTC,CASSVSQETQFF
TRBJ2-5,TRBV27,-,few,TGTGCCAGCGGGGGGCGGATGCAAGAGACCCAGTACTTC,CASGGRMQETQYF
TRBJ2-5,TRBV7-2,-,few,TGTGCCAGCAGCTTAGCTAACGGGTACCAAGAGACCCAGTACTTC,CASSLANGYQETQYF
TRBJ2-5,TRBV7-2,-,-,TGTGCCATACGGGCAAGACAAGAGACCCAGTACTTC,CAIRARQETQYF
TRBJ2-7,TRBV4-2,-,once,TGTGCCAGCAGCCAGACGGCAGGGGGGGTTGACGAGCAGTACTTC,CASSQTAGGVDEQYF
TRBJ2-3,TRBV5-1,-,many,TGCGCCAGCAGCTTGTCGCAGCGCACAGATACGCAGTATTTT,CASSLSQRTDTQYF
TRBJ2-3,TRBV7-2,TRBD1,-,TGTGCCAGCAGCTCCGTAACAGGGGGCACAGATACGCAGTATTTT,CASSSVTGGTDTQYF
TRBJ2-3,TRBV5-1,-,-,TGCGCCAGCAGCTTGCCCCAGGTCACAGATACGCAGTATTTT,CASSLPQVTDTQYF
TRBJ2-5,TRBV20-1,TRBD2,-,TGCAGTGCTAGGGGGACTAAAAGGGAGACCCAGTACTTC,CSARGTKRETQYF
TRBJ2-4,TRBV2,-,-,TGTGCCAGCAGTGAGATCACCCGGGATAGAGCCAAAAACATTCAGTACTTC,CASSEITRDRAKNIQYF
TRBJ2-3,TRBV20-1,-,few,TGCAGTGCTAGAGACTTGCGGAGGGCCACAGATACGCAGTATTTT,CSARDLRRATDTQYF
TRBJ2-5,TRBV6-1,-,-,TGTGCCAGCAGTGAAGGAACTTTGGACCAAGAGACCCAGTACTTC,CASSEGTLDQETQYF
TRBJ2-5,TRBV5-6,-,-,TGTGCCAGCAGCTGGACCCTCGGTGCGGAGACCCAGTACTTC,CASSWTLGAETQYF
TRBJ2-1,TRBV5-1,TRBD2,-,TGCGCCAGCAGCTTTGCGGGAGACTACAATGAGCAGTTCTTC,CASSFAGDYNEQFF
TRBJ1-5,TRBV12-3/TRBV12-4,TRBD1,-,TGTGCCAGCAGGAGGGGACAGGTCAATCAGCCCCAGCATTTT,CASRRGQVNQPQHF
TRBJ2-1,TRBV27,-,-,TGTGCCAGCGGAACACTCAATGAGCAGTTCTTC,CASGTLNEQFF
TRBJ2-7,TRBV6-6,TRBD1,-,TGTGCCAGCAGCCTAGCCTCCGGGACAGGGGAGCAGTACTTC,CASSLASGTGEQYF
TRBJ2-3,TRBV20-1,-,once,TGCAGTGCTAGAGTTGCGGGGTTCACAGATACGCAGTATTTT,CSARVAGFTDTQYF
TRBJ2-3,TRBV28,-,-,TGTGCCAGCTCCTTACCCCTTGGGGCAAATACGCAGTATTTT,CASSLPLGANTQYF
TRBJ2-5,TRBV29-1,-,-,TGCAGCGTTGCGCCAGAGGTAGAGACCCAGTACTTC,CSVAPEVETQYF
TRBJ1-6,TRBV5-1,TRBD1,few,TGCGCCAGCGCCAACAGATCGGACAGGTCTCATTCACCCCTCCACTTT,CASANRSDRSHSPLHF
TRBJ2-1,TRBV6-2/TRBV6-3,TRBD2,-,TGTGCCGGCAGTAGGGGACTAGCGCAATACAATGAGCAGTTCTTC,CAGSRGLAQYNEQFF
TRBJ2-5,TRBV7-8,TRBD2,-,TGTGCCAGCAGCTTAGGGCCGAGGACTAGCAAAGAGACCCAGTACTTC,CASSLGPRTSKETQYF
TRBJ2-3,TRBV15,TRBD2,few,TGTGCCACGGGGACTAGCCGTGGGTTTTCAGATACGCAGTATTTT,CATGTSRGFSDTQYF
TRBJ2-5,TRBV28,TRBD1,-,TGTGCCAGCAGTTCTGGGGGACAGGGGTACCAAGAGACCCAGTACTTC,CASSSGGQGYQETQYF
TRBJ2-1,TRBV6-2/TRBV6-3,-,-,TGTGCCAGCAGTTACGGCCGGGCCACCGGGGATGAGCAGTTCTTC,CASSYGRATGDEQFF
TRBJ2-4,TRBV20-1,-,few,TGCAGTGCTTTTCCCGGGACCGGAAACATTCAGTACTTC,CSAFPGTGNIQYF
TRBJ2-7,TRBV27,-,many,TGTGCCAGCAGTAAGACAGGCCCCGAATACGAGCAGTACTTC,CASSKTGPEYEQYF
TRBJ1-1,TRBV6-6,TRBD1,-,TGTGCCAGCAGGCGACAGGGGGCTCTGGACACTGAAGCTTTCTTT,CASRRQGALDTEAFF
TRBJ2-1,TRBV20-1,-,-,TGCAGTGTTCGGGGGGCCTCCTACAATGAGCAGTTCTTC,CSVRGASYNEQFF